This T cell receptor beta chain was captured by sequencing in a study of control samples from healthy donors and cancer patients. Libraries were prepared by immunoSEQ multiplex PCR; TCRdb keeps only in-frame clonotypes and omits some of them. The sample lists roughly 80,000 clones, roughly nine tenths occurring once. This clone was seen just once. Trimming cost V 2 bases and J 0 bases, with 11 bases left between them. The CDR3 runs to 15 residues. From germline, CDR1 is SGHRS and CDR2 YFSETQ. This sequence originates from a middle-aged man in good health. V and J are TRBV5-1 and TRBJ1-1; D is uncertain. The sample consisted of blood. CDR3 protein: CASSLSGQMNTEAFF. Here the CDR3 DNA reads TGCGCCAGCAGCTTAAGCGGGCAGATGAACACTGAAGCTTTCTTT.